The clone carrying this T cell receptor (beta chain) was seen many times. What it recognizes is unknown. The V end was cut by 5 bases, the J end by 5 bases, with 18 bases between. The CDR3 contains 15 residues. The sample is drawn from a study of glioma-infiltrating T cells. Amplification of TCR alpha and beta CDR3 regions from RNA used iRepertoire nested multiplex PCR. Tissue mRNA or PBMC total RNA, 100-400 ng, went into one-step reverse transcription and amplification. TCRdb re-analysed the multiplex PCR reads in MiXCR, keeping a single row per CDR3 protein. The sample yields roughly 200,000 distinct CDR3 sequences, approximately 30% seen once. Study-wide results and caveats: Very few CDR3 sequences were shared between tissue and blood. Tissue-blood divergence was below expectation in non-neoplastic patients, above in gliomas.

The clonotype was recovered from a human donor with low-grade glioma or glioblastoma, undergoing nonglioma brain surgery, or in good health (not recorded which). The chain is built from TRBV12-3 or TRBV12-4 and TRBJ1-1, with D perhaps TRBD1 (5 bases). The specimen was glioma tissue, nonneoplastic brain tissue, or PBMCs (not recorded which). The CDR3 sequence: CASSPAQGAVTEAFF. Here the CDR3 DNA reads TGTGCCAGCAGTCCAGCCCAAGGGGCCGTAACTGAAGCTTTCTTT.